This TCR beta chain comes out of a study of CD8+ T cells in alopecia areata (dated by TCRdb to 2016 to 2018). For the study in its entirety: Treated patients were enrolled in an open-label pilot trial of oral tofacitinib at 5 to 10 mg twice daily for moderate-to-severe alopecia areata. RNA was extracted with the PAXgene miRNA kit for fixed scalp, the miRNeasy kit for PBMCs, and the RNeasy kit for mouse skin. In treated patients, disease severity was measured using the SALT score, which gives the percentage of scalp surface area affected. immunoSEQ multiplex PCR using 35 Vbeta forward primers and 13 Jbeta reverse primers was used to amplify TCRbeta CDR3 regions. Clonality in the scalp was compared among normal scalp (n=4), patchy alopecia areata scalp (n=8), and alopecia totalis/universalis scalp (n=8). Tofacitinib was administered for 6 to 18 months, and 6 months of follow-up off drug were then conducted to assess delayed response and recurrence. In both human patients and the C3H/HeJ mouse model, the study applied high-throughput TCRbeta sequencing to look at T cell clonal expansion in alopecia areata. Biopsies were taken from tofacitinib-treated patients at baseline and at 4 and 24 weeks of treatment, and a later scalp biopsy was taken in several of the tofacitinib-treated patients. Scalp tissue and sorted CD4+ and CD8+ peripheral blood T cells from patchy and totalis/universalis alopecia areata patients and from healthy controls were covered by human TCRbeta sequencing.

The library was generated by the immunoSEQ multiplex PCR assay. RNA was extracted from all samples and reverse transcribed into cDNA as template for TCR sequencing. SuperScript III was used to make first-strand cDNA, primed with a 2:1 mix of oligo-dT and random hexamers. A synthetic immune receptor repertoire was used to gauge amplification bias, and whatever bias remained was removed computationally. The study's processing was this. Raw reads were preprocessed for error removal, and CDR3 was defined according to IMGT conventions as running from the conserved cysteine to phenylalanine. Clonality was computed by normalizing Shannon entropy by log2 of the number of productive unique TCRs and subtracting the result from 1. Whether scalp clones were CD4 or CD8 was inferred by matching scalp TCRbeta sequences against CD4 and CD8 repertoires sorted from blood. Drawn from immuneACCESS, this table holds only the in-frame rearrangements with V and J called that TCRdb kept. Clones are partly lost; checked studies trace under half to an unresolved V gene and leave the rest unexplained. V and J calls and clone size are those listed in that table; D and trimming were worked out from the DNA. In this sample the table shows 180,000 or so clones, more than 45% of which occur a single time. 5.5% of the sample goes to the ten largest clones.

CDR1 and CDR2 are read off the germline V gene as SNHLY and FYNNEI. CDR3 length: 15 amino acids, cysteine to phenylalanine. The retained sequence is limited to the CDR3, 45 bases, with the frame set at the first base. V is reduced by 2 bases and J by 2 bases, leaving a spacing of 12 bases between them. Summary of the overall study and its limitations: Scalp TCR repertoire analysis is complicated because resident alphabeta T cells in normal human skin are also sequenced, whereas mouse skin is dominated by gammadelta T cells. Because the treated cohort was small and included a single nonresponder, larger studies are needed to assess links between baseline CD8+ expansion and response. Higher clonality and more expanded CD8+ clones were observed in lesional scalp than in normal scalp, particularly in alopecia totalis/universalis, a finding suggestive of antigenic drive. Compared with mice, TCR sequences shared between patients were less clear, possibly partly because of HLA diversity across the patient population. Many expanded lesional clones were found to persist in scalp and blood during tofacitinib treatment, and relapse after treatment cessation may be partly explained by this persistence. Tofacitinib significantly lowered scalp clonality and the number of expanded CD8+ clones among the top 100 scalp clones.

Concerning this clone: Its antigen remains unidentified. Nothing much larger sits one base from this clone, and base qualities are not available.

The meaning of the sample's time point label: roughly 24 weeks on oral tofacitinib. The meaning of the sample's treatment or condition label: oral pan-JAK inhibitor, 5-10 mg twice daily. Peripheral blood and lesional scalp punch biopsies were obtained from patients with alopecia areata. After PBMCs were isolated by density centrifugation and stained for CD3, CD4 and CD8, a FACSAria was used to sort CD4+ and CD8+ T cells. This chain is built from TRBV2 and TRBJ2-5; the D gene could be TRBD1 or TRBD2, each one agreeing over 5 bases. The receptor was derived from a human donor with alopecia areata. The material was CD4+ T cells sorted from blood, obtained at week 24, from a patient treated with tofacitinib. CDR3 region: CASSELRDRQETQYF. The nucleotide sequence is TGTGCCAGCAGTGAACTCCGGGACCGACAAGAGACCCAGTACTTC.